This is a list of T cell receptor beta chains from one sample in a study of T cells in Graves' hyperthyroidism and ophthalmopathy. TCRdb called the multiplex PCR reads again in MiXCR, with one record for every CDR3 protein. Here the sample spans 250,000 or so distinct CDR3 sequences, roughly 15% being singletons. Input material: blood. The receptors derive from a woman in her forties or fifties with Graves' hyperthyroidism that later progressed to Graves' ophthalmopathy. Each CDR3 is given with its conserved first and last residue. D genes are given only for firm matches. Only some rows state a clone size, as once, few, many or a class for expanded clones.

size	D	V	J	CDR3	DNA
many	.	TRBV2	TRBJ1-5	CASKGQVGVGQPQHF	TGTGCCAGCAAGGGGCAGGTGGGCGTAGGACAGCCCCAGCATTTT
many	TRBD2	TRBV28	TRBJ2-1	CASLVGLAGYNEQFF	TGTGCCAGCCTGGTGGGGCTAGCGGGCTACAATGAGCAGTTCTTC
many	TRBD1	TRBV29-1	TRBJ2-1	CSVERQGKNNEQFF	TGCAGCGTTGAACGACAGGGTAAAAACAATGAGCAGTTCTTC
.	TRBD2	TRBV14	TRBJ2-3	CASSLTRVAGGPDTQYF	TGTGCCAGCAGCCTGACGCGGGTAGCGGGAGGGCCAGATACGCAGTATTTT
.	TRBD1	TRBV7-8	TRBJ2-7	CASSLTDRGRFYEQYF	TGTGCCAGCAGCTTGACCGACAGGGGGCGCTTCTACGAGCAGTACTTC
.	TRBD1	TRBV20-1	TRBJ1-2	CTVSTGRFDGYTF	TGCACCGTATCGACAGGGAGGTTCGATGGCTACACCTTC
.	.	TRBV5-1	TRBJ1-2	CASSLVVTGAGRGSYGYTF	TGCGCCAGCAGCTTGGTGGTGACGGGAGCCGGACGAGGGAGTTATGGCTACACCTTC
.	TRBD2	TRBV28	TRBJ2-7	CASSLSGGPGSYEQYF	TGTGCCAGCAGTTTAAGCGGGGGCCCTGGGTCCTACGAGCAGTACTTC
many	TRBD2	TRBV7-6	TRBJ2-1	CASTRVPLGLAGVHEQFF	TGTGCCAGCACCCGAGTCCCACTGGGACTAGCGGGAGTACATGAGCAGTTCTTC
many	TRBD2	TRBV24-1	TRBJ2-1	CATQGTSGIYNEQFF	TGTGCCACCCAAGGAACTAGCGGCATATACAATGAGCAGTTCTTC
many	TRBD2	TRBV5-1	TRBJ2-3	CASSPRRRSGRATDTQYF	TGCGCCAGCAGCCCCAGGCGCCGTAGCGGGAGGGCCACAGATACGCAGTATTTT
.	.	TRBV28	TRBJ2-2	CASLLLGRRTGELFF	TGTGCCAGCCTCCTTCTGGGGCGAAGAACCGGGGAGCTGTTTTTT
.	.	TRBV7-9	TRBJ2-7	CASSLDFNEQYF	TGTGCCAGCAGCTTAGATTTTAACGAGCAGTACTTC
many	TRBD2	TRBV27	TRBJ2-7	CASSLSLAGVIGAYEQYF	TGTGCCAGCAGTTTATCGCTAGCGGGAGTAATCGGTGCCTACGAGCAGTACTTC
many	TRBD1	TRBV20-1	TRBJ2-2	CSAREPGQAGLFF	TGCAGTGCTAGAGAACCAGGACAGGCCGGGCTGTTTTTT
.	TRBD1	TRBV5-5	TRBJ2-4	CASSPRTGIDIQYF	TGTGCCAGCAGCCCAAGGACAGGGATAGACATTCAGTACTTC
many	.	TRBV28	TRBJ2-1	CASSLFPGFEEYNEQFF	TGTGCCAGCAGTTTATTCCCCGGCTTCGAGGAGTACAATGAGCAGTTCTTC
.	.	TRBV20-1	TRBJ1-2	CSARDSDSGYGYTF	TGCAGTGCTAGAGATTCGGACAGTGGATATGGCTACACCTTC
.	TRBD2	TRBV25-1	TRBJ2-2	CASSHRLAGTGELFF	TGTGCCAGCAGTCACAGACTAGCGGGTACCGGGGAGCTGTTTTTT
.	.	TRBV28	TRBJ1-4	CASSWPGGPNEKLFF	TGTGCCAGCAGTTGGCCGGGCGGCCCTAATGAAAAACTGTTTTTT
.	TRBD2	TRBV5-1	TRBJ2-1	CASSGTTDQEQFF	TGCGCCAGCAGCGGGACTACCGACCAAGAGCAGTTCTTC
many	TRBD1	TRBV28	TRBJ1-1	CASQGGRNTEAFF	TGTGCCAGCCAGGGGGGTAGGAACACTGAAGCTTTCTTT
.	.	TRBV6-5	TRBJ2-3	CASSYMVPSTDTQYF	TGTGCCAGCAGTTACATGGTCCCTAGCACAGATACGCAGTATTTT
many	.	TRBV6-5	TRBJ1-2	CASSYGRRDYGYTF	TGTGCCAGCAGTTACGGGCGGAGAGACTATGGCTACACCTTC
many	.	TRBV5-1	TRBJ1-1	CASSLEGAGGAFF	TGCGCCAGCAGCTTGGAAGGGGCGGGGGGTGCTTTCTTT
many	.	TRBV9	TRBJ2-3	CASSDGPGLNTQYF	TGTGCCAGCAGCGACGGACCGGGTCTGAATACGCAGTATTTT
many	.	TRBV18	TRBJ2-1	CSSSPSSDPGANEQFF	TGTTCCAGCTCACCATCTAGCGACCCCGGGGCCAATGAGCAGTTCTTC
.	.	TRBV2	TRBJ1-4	CASRGTAASEKLFF	TGTGCCAGCAGGGGGACGGCGGCCTCTGAAAAACTGTTTTTT
many	TRBD2	TRBV28	TRBJ2-3	CASIFSGRGSTNTQYF	TGTGCCAGCATCTTTAGCGGGAGAGGGAGCACAAATACGCAGTATTTT
many	.	TRBV11-2	TRBJ1-1	CASSLHGSGTEAFF	TGTGCCAGCAGCTTACATGGGTCGGGCACTGAAGCTTTCTTT
.	.	TRBV15	TRBJ2-7	CATSRDLAIAYEQYF	TGTGCCACCAGCAGAGATCTAGCGATCGCCTACGAGCAGTACTTC
.	TRBD2	TRBV29-1	TRBJ2-7	CSVESSLAGGPSYEQYF	TGCAGCGTTGAAAGCTCTCTAGCGGGAGGGCCTTCCTACGAGCAGTACTTC
many	.	TRBV18	TRBJ2-3	CASSPNGRTDTQYF	TGTGCCAGCTCACCCAATGGGCGCACAGATACGCAGTATTTT
.	.	TRBV29-1	TRBJ1-1	CSATDYEVSTEAFF	TGCAGCGCCACAGATTATGAGGTTTCCACTGAAGCTTTCTTT
many	TRBD2	TRBV2	TRBJ2-3	CASSELRLAVRGKDTQYF	TGTGCCAGCAGTGAACTGCGACTAGCGGTTAGGGGGAAAGATACGCAGTATTTT
many	.	TRBV7-3	TRBJ2-1	CASSDQGGREQFF	TGTGCCAGCAGCGACCAGGGGGGTCGCGAGCAGTTCTTC
few	TRBD1	TRBV6-4	TRBJ2-2	CASSPGQVETGELFF	TGTGCCAGCAGCCCGGGACAGGTTGAGACCGGGGAGCTGTTTTTT
.	TRBD2	TRBV4-1	TRBJ2-5	CASSQNPLGRERAETQYF	TGCGCCAGCAGCCAAAATCCTCTGGGGCGGGAGAGGGCAGAGACCCAGTACTTC
many	.	TRBV3-1	TRBJ1-6	CASSPLPRNSPLHF	TGTGCCAGCAGCCCACTCCCGCGGAATTCACCCCTCCACTTT
many	.	TRBV20-1	TRBJ2-6	CSARQDASGANVLTF	TGCAGTGCAAGACAGGATGCCTCTGGGGCCAACGTCCTGACTTTC
.	TRBD2	TRBV6-2/TRBV6-3	TRBJ2-7	CASSYGTSGSIYEQYF	TGTGCCAGCAGTTACGGGACTAGCGGGAGTATCTACGAGCAGTACTTC
.	.	TRBV19	TRBJ2-1	CASILRGEQFF	TGTGCCAGTATTTTACGCGGTGAGCAGTTCTTC
.	.	TRBV6-1	TRBJ2-4	CAPRRILDIQYF	TGTGCCCCCCGGAGGATTTTAGACATTCAGTACTTC
many	TRBD1	TRBV27	TRBJ2-7	CASSRQGLSYEQYF	TGTGCCAGCAGCCGACAGGGGCTCTCCTACGAGCAGTACTTC
many	TRBD1	TRBV7-6	TRBJ2-3	CASTQGAGRTDTQYF	TGTGCCAGCACCCAGGGGGCGGGGCGCACAGATACGCAGTATTTT